This T cell receptor (beta chain) was identified in a study of blood T cell repertoires in COVID-19. For the study at large: COVID-19 samples from acute and convalescent phases originated in the United States, Italy and Spain.

Participants came from some 23 US areas, aged roughly 18 to 100 years. Donors were grouped by their self-reported clinical history. CDR3 length equals 13 residues. The germline V and J ends were trimmed by 6 bases and 4 bases, with 12 bases remaining between them. In the authors' methods: The assay estimated nucleated cells by amplifying reference gene primers. Profiled with immunoSEQ multiplex PCR; TCRdb holds only in-frame clones, not every one. The V and J calls and clone size were taken over from that table, and D and trimming were inferred from the DNA. The repertoire holds around 340,000 clones, about 86% seen once, with approximately 4% in the top ten.

This chain connects TRBV12-3 or TRBV12-4 to TRBJ1-2; unclear D gene. This receptor was identified in a woman between 40 and 50 years old with acute COVID-19. What was sequenced was PBMCs or T cells enriched from blood (not recorded which). The CDR3 nucleotides are TGTGCCAGCAGGCCCAGCGCCTTCTATGGCTACACCTTC. Protein: CASRPSAFYGYTF.